The source of this T cell receptor beta chain is a study of CD8+ T cells in alopecia areata. Study at large: Severity of treated patients was scored by affected scalp percentage. Overall study results and limits: Scalp samples also yield sequences from resident alphabeta T cells of normal skin.

Concerning this clone: What it binds is not known.

In germline, CDR1 is LGHNA, CDR2 YSLEER. The CDR3 runs 13 residues. V lost 4 bases and J lost 2, with 9 bases in between. Treatment indicated: oral pan-JAK inhibitor, 5-10 mg twice daily. Collected material from alopecia areata patients comprised lesional scalp punch biopsies and peripheral blood. TCR sequencing used cDNA made by reverse transcription of extracted RNA. TCRdb keeps only in-frame clones here, not all; method: immunoSEQ multiplex PCR. The sample gives approximately 140,000 clones, 80% to 90% of which show up once; approximately 25% is in the top ten. The J gene is TRBJ2-7, the V gene TRBV4-3; D not certain. The material was CD8+ T cells sorted from blood, obtained at week 4, from a patient treated with tofacitinib. This TCR derives from a human donor with alopecia areata. CDR3 protein: CASSRGRTYEQYF. The CDR3 DNA follows: TGCGCCAGCAGCCGCGGCAGAACCTACGAGCAGTACTTC.